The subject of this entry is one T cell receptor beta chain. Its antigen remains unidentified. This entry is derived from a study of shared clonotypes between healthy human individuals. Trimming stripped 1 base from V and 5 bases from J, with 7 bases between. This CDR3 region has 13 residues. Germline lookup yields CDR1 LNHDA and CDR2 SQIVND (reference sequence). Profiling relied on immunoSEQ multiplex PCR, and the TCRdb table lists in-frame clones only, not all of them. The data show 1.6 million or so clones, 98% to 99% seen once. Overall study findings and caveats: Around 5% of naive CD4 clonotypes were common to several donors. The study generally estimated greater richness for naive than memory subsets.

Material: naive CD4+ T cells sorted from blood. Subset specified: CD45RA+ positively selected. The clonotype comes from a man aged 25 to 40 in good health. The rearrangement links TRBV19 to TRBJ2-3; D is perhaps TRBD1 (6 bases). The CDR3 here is CASSIGGGDTQYF. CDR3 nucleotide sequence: TGTGCCAGTAGTATAGGAGGGGGAGATACGCAGTATTTT.